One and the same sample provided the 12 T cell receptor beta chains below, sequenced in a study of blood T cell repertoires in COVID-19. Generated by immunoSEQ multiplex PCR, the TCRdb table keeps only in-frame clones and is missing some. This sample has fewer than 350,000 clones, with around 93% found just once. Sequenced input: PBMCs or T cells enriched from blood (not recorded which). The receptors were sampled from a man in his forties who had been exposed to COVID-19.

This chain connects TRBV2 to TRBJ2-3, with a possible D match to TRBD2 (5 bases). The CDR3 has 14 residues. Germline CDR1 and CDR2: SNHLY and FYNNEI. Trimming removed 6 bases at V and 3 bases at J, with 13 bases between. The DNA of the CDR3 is TGTGCCAGCAGCCCCACTAGTAAAACAGATACGCAGTATTTT. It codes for CASSPTSKTDTQYF.

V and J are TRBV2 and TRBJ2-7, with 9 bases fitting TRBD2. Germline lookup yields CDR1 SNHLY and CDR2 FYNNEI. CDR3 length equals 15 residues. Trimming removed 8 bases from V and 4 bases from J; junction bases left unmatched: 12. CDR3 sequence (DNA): TGTGCCAGCCTCGTAGCGGGAGCCACCATTTACGAGCAGTACTTC. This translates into CASLVAGATIYEQYF.

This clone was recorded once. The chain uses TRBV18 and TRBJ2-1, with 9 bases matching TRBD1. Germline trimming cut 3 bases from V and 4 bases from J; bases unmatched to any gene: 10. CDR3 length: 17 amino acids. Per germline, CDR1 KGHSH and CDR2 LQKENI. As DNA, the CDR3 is TGTGCCAGCTCACCCTCCGGGACAGGGCCTGCTTACAATGAGCAGTTCTTC. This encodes CASSPSGTGPAYNEQFF.

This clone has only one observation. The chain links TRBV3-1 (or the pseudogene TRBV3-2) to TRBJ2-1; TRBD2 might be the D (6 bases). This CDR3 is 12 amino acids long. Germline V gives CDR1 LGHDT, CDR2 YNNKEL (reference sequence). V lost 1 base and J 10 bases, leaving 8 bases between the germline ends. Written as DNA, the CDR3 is TGTGCCAGCAGCCAAGTCCTAGCGGAGCAGTTCTTC. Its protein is CASSQVLAEQFF.

The CDR3 loop is CASSLRLAGWGHEQFF. The CDR3 region has the DNA TGCGCCAGCAGCTTGCGGCTAGCGGGATGGGGCCATGAGCAGTTCTTC. The chain employs TRBV5-1 and TRBJ2-1; TRBD2 matches 9 bases. V trimming: 1 base; J trimming: 8 bases; junction bases outside the gene matches: 10. Germline loops: CDR1 SGHRS, CDR2 YFSETQ. This CDR3 comprises 16 residues.

The CDR3: CAWRSTSGVYNEQFF. The CDR3 DNA reads TGTGCCTGGAGGTCGACTAGCGGGGTATACAATGAGCAGTTCTTC. The rearrangement joins TRBV30 to TRBJ2-1, with 11 bases matching TRBD2. Germline CDR1 and CDR2: GTSNPN and SVGIG (reference sequence). CDR3 length equals 15 residues. Germline trimming cut 3 bases from V and 4 bases from J; bases unmatched to any gene: 5.

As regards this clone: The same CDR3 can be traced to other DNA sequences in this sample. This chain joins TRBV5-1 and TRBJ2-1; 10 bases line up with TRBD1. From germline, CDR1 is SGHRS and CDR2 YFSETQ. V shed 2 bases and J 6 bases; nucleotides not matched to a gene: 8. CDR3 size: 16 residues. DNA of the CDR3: TGCGCCAGCAGCTTAGGGGCCGGGACAGGGGTCAATGAGCAGTTCTTC. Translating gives CASSLGAGTGVNEQFF.

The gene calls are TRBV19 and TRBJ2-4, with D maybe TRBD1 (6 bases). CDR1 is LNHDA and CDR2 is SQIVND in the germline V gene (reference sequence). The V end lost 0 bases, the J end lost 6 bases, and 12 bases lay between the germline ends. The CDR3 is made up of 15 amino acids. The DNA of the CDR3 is TGTGCCAGTAGTATAGATGTCCTGGACAGAAACATTCAGTACTTC. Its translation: CASSIDVLDRNIQYF.

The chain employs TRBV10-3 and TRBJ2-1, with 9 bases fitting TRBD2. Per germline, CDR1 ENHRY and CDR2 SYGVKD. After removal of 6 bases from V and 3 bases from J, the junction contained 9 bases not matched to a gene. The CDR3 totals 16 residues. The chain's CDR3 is CAIRTSGREGYNEQFF. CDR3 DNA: TGTGCCATCAGAACATCGGGGCGGGAGGGCTACAATGAGCAGTTCTTC.

CDR3 sequence (DNA): TGTGCCAGCAGCTTAGAGAGGGGGCGCGGGGACGAGCAGTACTTC. Its translation is CASSLERGRGDEQYF. This chain uses TRBV11-2 with TRBJ2-7, with D possibly matching TRBD1 (7 bases). Germline CDR1 and CDR2: SGHAT and FQNNGV. Trimming shortened V by 0 bases and J by 5 bases, and 14 bases separated the two germline ends. The CDR3 totals 15 residues.

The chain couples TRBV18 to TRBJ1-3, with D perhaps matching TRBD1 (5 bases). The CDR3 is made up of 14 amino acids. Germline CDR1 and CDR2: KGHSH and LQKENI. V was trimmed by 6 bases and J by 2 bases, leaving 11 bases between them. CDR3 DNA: TGTGCCAGCTCCCCGCGCAGGGCTGGAAACACCATATATTTT. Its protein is CASSPRRAGNTIYF.

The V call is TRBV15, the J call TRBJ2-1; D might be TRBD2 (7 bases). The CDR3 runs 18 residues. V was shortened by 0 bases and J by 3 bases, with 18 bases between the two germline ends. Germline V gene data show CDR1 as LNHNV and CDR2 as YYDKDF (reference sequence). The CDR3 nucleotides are TGTGCCACCAGCAGAGAAGGGGGGAGACTAGCCTTCTACAATGAGCAGTTCTTC. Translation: CATSREGGRLAFYNEQFF.